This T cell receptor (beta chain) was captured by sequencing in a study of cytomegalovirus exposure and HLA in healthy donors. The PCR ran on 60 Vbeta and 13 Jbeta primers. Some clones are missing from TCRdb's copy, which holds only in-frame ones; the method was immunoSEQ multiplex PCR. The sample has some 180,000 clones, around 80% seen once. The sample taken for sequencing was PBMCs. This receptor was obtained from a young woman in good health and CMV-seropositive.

CDR3 sequence: CASSLPTGGNGYTF. DNA of the CDR3: TGTGCCAGCAGCTTGCCCACAGGGGGAAATGGCTACACCTTC. J is TRBJ1-2 and V is TRBV5-4, with 8 nucleotides matching TRBD1. V shed 1 base, J shed 6 bases, and the junction held 5 bases outside the gene matches. CDR3 size: 14 residues. Germline V gene data show CDR1 as SGHNT and CDR2 as YYREEE (reference sequence).